This T cell receptor (beta chain) was retrieved from a study of T-cell reconstitution after alpha-beta-depleted transplantation in children. V was shortened by 3 bases and J by 4 bases, with 9 bases between the two germline ends. Germline CDR1 is SGHRS and CDR2 is YFSETQ. This CDR3 has 13 amino acids. The library targeted TCRbeta and was prepared with unique molecular identifiers. TCRdb re-called the PCR reads with MiXCR, one entry per CDR3 protein. The sample includes over 550,000 distinct CDR3 sequences, about 10% of them seen just once. This clonotype was obtained from a human donor who donated a stem cell graft to a child with acute myeloid leukemia. Sequencing was performed on PBMCs from the stem cell graft donor, taken from the stem cell graft. V and J are TRBV5-1 and TRBJ2-3; the D is unclear. CDR3 nucleotide sequence: TGCGCCAGCAGCTCCGCCCCGGCAGATACGCAGTATTTT. Its translation is CASSSAPADTQYF.